The 23 T cell receptor beta chains reported below all come from one sample, sequenced in a study of blood T cells in healthy people across ages. With a J-beta primer mix and a sample-barcoded 5' primer, a second PCR ran roughly 6 to 11 cycles. A single record per CDR3 protein comes from TCRdb applying MiXCR to the 5' RACE reads. The sample includes under 850,000 distinct CDR3 sequences, about 37% of them seen just once. What was sequenced was blood. The source of these receptors is a man aged 18 to 35 in good health.

This chain uses TRBV12-3 or TRBV12-4 with TRBJ1-2, with 10 bases matching TRBD1. V trimming: 4 bases; J trimming: 5 bases; junction bases outside the gene matches: 10. This CDR3 has 16 amino acids. CDR3 region: CASSSGTGALDYGYTF. In nucleotides, the CDR3 is TGTGCCAGCAGTTCCGGGACAGGGGCCCTTGATTATGGCTACACCTTC.

The CDR3 DNA reads as TGTGCCAGCACCGAAACCAGCGCGGGGGTGTACAATGAGCAGTACTTC. It encodes CASTETSAGVYNEQYF. The chain has TRBV7-2 and TRBJ2-5, with 7 bases matching TRBD2. The CDR3 spans 16 residues. After removal of 7 bases from V and 11 bases from J, the junction contained 22 bases not matched to a gene. CDR1 and CDR2 from the germline V gene are SGHTA and FQGNSA.

The V and J genes are TRBV20-1 and TRBJ1-4; 9 positions agree with TRBD1. Trimming took 2 bases from V and 8 from J; bases not matched to a gene: 6. The CDR3 is 14 residues long. Germline loops: CDR1 DFQATT, CDR2 SNEGSKA (reference sequence). This CDR3 is CSARTGTGYEKLFF. Written as DNA, the CDR3 is TGCAGTGCTAGAACCGGGACAGGGTACGAAAAACTGTTTTTT.

This chain links TRBV15 with TRBJ2-4, with D perhaps TRBD1 (5 bases). Trimming pared 0 bases from V and 13 bases from J, leaving 10 bases between. This CDR3 contains 12 residues. Looked up from germline, CDR1 is LNHNV and CDR2 is YYDKDF (reference sequence). The CDR3 DNA follows: TGTGCCACCAGCAGAGATTGGAACAGGCAGTACTTC. It is translated as CATSRDWNRQYF.

The V gene is TRBV4-1, the J gene TRBJ2-7, with 10 bases matching TRBD1. Germline V gene sequence: CDR1 MGHRA, CDR2 YSYEKL. The V and J ends lost 4 bases and 7 bases, in that order; junction bases with no gene match: 7. CDR3 size: 14 residues. The CDR3 bases are TGCGCCAGCAGCCGGACAGGGGGTTCGGGTGAGCAGTACTTC. The encoded protein is CASSRTGGSGEQYF.

V is TRBV10-3 and J is TRBJ2-5, with D uncertain. TRBJ2-7 explains the end of the DNA better; the J call may be wrong. This CDR3 is built from 14 residues. Germline V lookup: CDR1 ENHRY, CDR2 SYGVKD. The CDR3 sequence: CAISEAEVPYEQYF. DNA of the CDR3: TGTGCCATCAGTGAGGCCGAGGTCCCCTACGAGCAGTACTTC.

V is TRBV4-2 and J is TRBJ1-6, with 7 bases identical to TRBD1. The V and J ends lost 3 bases and 7 bases, in that order; junction bases with no gene match: 9. The CDR3 runs to 16 residues. The germline V gene encodes CDR1 LGHNA and CDR2 YNFKEQ. CDR3 protein: CASSQGGQVVNSPLHF. The CDR3 bases are TGTGCCAGCAGCCAGGGAGGACAGGTTGTAAATTCACCCCTCCACTTT.

This clonotype was picked up a small number of times. This chain uses TRBV5-6 with TRBJ2-3; D is ambiguous. Trimming removed 4 bases at V and 0 bases at J, with 12 bases between. Germline values: CDR1 SGHDT, CDR2 YYEEEE. The CDR3 sequence is 15 residues long. The CDR3 nucleotides are TGTGCCAGCAGCCGTCGGACGGTGAGCACAGATACGCAGTATTTT. This encodes CASSRRTVSTDTQYF.

Only a few counts were recorded for this clonotype. The V gene is TRBV7-2, the J gene TRBJ2-3; D possibly corresponds to TRBD2 (5 bases). The CDR3 length is 13 residues. Looked up from germline, CDR1 is SGHTA and CDR2 is FQGNSA. V lost 7 bases to trimming and J lost 6 bases, with 14 bases between them. The CDR3 sequence is CASNSPPGDTQYF. The CDR3 region has the DNA TGTGCCAGCAACTCCCCTCCGGGGGATACGCAGTATTTT.

This clonotype was recorded many times. This chain links TRBV4-2 with TRBJ2-7; a weak D match, TRBD2 (6 bases). Germline assignment: CDR1 LGHNA and CDR2 YNFKEQ. V shed 0 bases and J shed 3 bases, with 12 bases lying between them. The CDR3 extends over 15 amino acids. CDR3 in amino acids: CASSQDLEGRYEQYF. CDR3 coding DNA: TGTGCCAGCAGCCAAGATTTGGAGGGTCGCTACGAGCAGTACTTC.

The rearrangement links TRBV4-1 to TRBJ1-1; 7 bases fit TRBD1. The CDR3 sequence is 15 residues long. V lost 4 bases and J lost 1; bases outside the gene matches: 6. CDR1 MGHRA and CDR2 YSYEKL come from the germline V gene. The CDR3 loop reads CASSLRGQTNTEAFF. The CDR3, as DNA: TGCGCCAGCAGCCTAAGGGGACAGACGAACACTGAAGCTTTCTTT.

CDR3 in amino acids: CASSPDSGTKWQETQYF. The DNA for the CDR3 is TGTGCCAGCAGCCCCGATTCGGGTACAAAGTGGCAAGAGACCCAGTACTTC. The chain uses TRBV7-2 and TRBJ2-5; D is uncertain. Trimming cost V 5 bases and J 2 bases, with 21 bases left between them. The CDR3 covers 17 residues. Germline CDR1 is SGHTA and CDR2 is FQGNSA.

V and J are TRBV3-1 and TRBJ2-4, with a tentative D call TRBD2 (6 bases). The germline V gene encodes CDR1 LGHDT and CDR2 YNNKEL (reference sequence). CDR3 length equals 17 residues. V was pared by 4 bases and J by 1 base, with 17 bases between. Here the CDR3 DNA reads TGTGCCAGCAGCCCTAGGGGACTGAGAGTGGCCAAAAACATTCAGTACTTC. Protein sequence: CASSPRGLRVAKNIQYF.

As regards this clonotype: A much larger clone differs from this one at a single base, so this may be a read error. This chain uses TRBV20-1 with TRBJ2-5; D possibly corresponds to TRBD2 (5 bases). The J call may be incorrect, as the DNA end agrees better with TRBJ2-7. The CDR3 is 14 amino acids. Germline V gene sequence: CDR1 DFQATT, CDR2 SNEGSKA (reference sequence). The chain's CDR3 is CSAGGIDTTYEQYF. In nucleotides, the CDR3 is TGCAGTGCTGGAGGTATAGACACCACCTACGAGCAGTACTTC.

This clonotype was detected many times. The CDR3 DNA reads TGCAGTGCTAGAGAGTGGGGCATTAATTCACCCCTCCACTTT. This codes for CSAREWGINSPLHF. The J gene is TRBJ1-6, the V gene TRBV20-1, with D possibly being TRBD1 (5 bases). This CDR3 contains 14 residues. Germline V gives CDR1 DFQATT, CDR2 SNEGSKA (reference sequence). Trimming pared 0 bases from V and 6 bases from J, leaving 9 bases between.

J is TRBJ1-4 and V is TRBV12-5; a possible D gene is TRBD1 (5 bases). CDR3 size: 17 residues. V gave up 0 bases and J gave up 6 bases, with 17 bases separating them. Looked up from germline, CDR1 is LGHNT and CDR2 is FRNRAP. CDR3 DNA: TGTGCTAGTGGTTTGGTGGTCAGGGCTGGGTATGATGAAAAACTGTTTTTT. Its translation: CASGLVVRAGYDEKLFF. The complete variable domain, with remaining parts taken from reference TRBV12-5 and TRBJ1-4, reads DARVTQTPRHKVTEMGQEVTMRCQPILGHNTVFWYRQTMMQGLELLAYFRNRAPLDDSGMPKDRFSAEMPDATLATLKIQPSEPRDSAVYFCASGLVVRAGYDEKLFFGSGTQLSVL.

The rearrangement links TRBV20-1 to TRBJ2-1, with unresolved D. Per the germline V gene, CDR1 is DFQATT and CDR2 is SNEGSKA (reference sequence). V lost 3 bases and J 5 bases, leaving 5 bases between the germline ends. The CDR3 covers 11 residues. The CDR3 region is CSASRDNEQFF. In DNA form, the CDR3 reads TGCAGTGCTAGCCGGGACAATGAGCAGTTCTTC.

The V call is TRBV12-3 or TRBV12-4, the J call TRBJ2-5, with 11 bases lining up with TRBD2. This CDR3 is 19 amino acids long. J lost 2 bases, V lost 0 bases, and 11 bases had no gene match. This chain's CDR3 is CASSLASGRAAGRQETQYF. As DNA, the CDR3 is TGTGCCAGCAGTTTAGCTAGCGGGAGGGCCGCCGGTCGGCAAGAGACCCAGTACTTC.

This chain uses TRBV2 with TRBJ1-1; D is unresolved. V lost 3 bases and J 4 bases, leaving 12 bases between the germline ends. The CDR3 runs 14 residues. Per the germline V gene, CDR1 is SNHLY and CDR2 is FYNNEI. The CDR3 loop reads CASSEEDLGTEAFF. CDR3 DNA sequence: TGTGCCAGCAGTGAGGAGGATCTGGGCACTGAAGCTTTCTTT.

This clonotype has just a few counts. This sequence joins TRBV18 and TRBJ2-7; D not certain. Germline CDR1 KGHSH, CDR2 LQKENI. The CDR3 sequence is 15 residues long. The V end lost 0 bases, the J end lost 4 bases, and 13 bases lay between the germline ends. The CDR3 region has the DNA TGTGCCAGCTCACCACCTGCCGGTGGGGATTACGAGCAGTACTTC. Protein: CASSPPAGGDYEQYF.

This clonotype was seen only a few times. The V and J genes are TRBV9 and TRBJ1-6; 7 nucleotides agree with TRBD1. The V gene's germline CDR1 is SGDLS and CDR2 YYNGEE. The CDR3 contains 14 residues. V was pared by 3 bases and J by 6 bases, with 3 bases of the junction left unmatched. This chain's CDR3 is CASSAGTVNSPLHF. CDR3 coding DNA: TGTGCCAGCAGCGCCGGGACAGTTAATTCACCCCTCCACTTT.

This clonotype was found a few times. The rearrangement uses TRBV20-1 and TRBJ2-1, with 7 nucleotides matching TRBD2. The V segment lost 0 bases and the J segment 2 bases; nucleotides outside the gene matches: 10. The CDR3 contains 17 residues. The germline CDR1 and CDR2 sequences are DFQATT and SNEGSKA (reference sequence). CDR3 nucleotide sequence: TGCAGTGCTAGAGATCGTCACCGGGACTACCCCTACAATGAGCAGTTCTTC. Translated, it gives CSARDRHRDYPYNEQFF.

This clonotype was seen only a few times. This chain links TRBV19 with TRBJ1-1; 7 positions match TRBD1. Germline V CDR1 and CDR2: LNHDA, SQIVND (reference sequence). The CDR3 loop spans 15 amino acids. The V and J ends lost 3 bases and 5 bases, in that order; junction bases with no gene match: 9. This CDR3 reads CASSMTKGARTEAFF. The CDR3 region has the DNA TGTGCCAGTAGTATGACGAAGGGGGCTCGAACTGAAGCTTTCTTT.